The T cell receptor beta chain described here comes from a study of cytomegalovirus exposure and HLA in healthy donors. Germline V gene data show CDR1 as SGHRS and CDR2 as YFSETQ. This CDR3 has 17 amino acids. V dropped 0 bases and J dropped 1 base, with 16 bases sitting between them. On this clone: Its target is not known.

The PCR was carried out with 60 Vbeta primers and 13 Jbeta primers. Method: immunoSEQ multiplex PCR; TCRdb's copy keeps in-frame clones and lacks some. The sample has roughly 120,000 clones; around 75% are singletons. Whole-study findings and limits: In presence/absence analyses, roughly uniform sequencing depth across donors was assumed. A later analysis found that most CMV-associated TCR beta chains appeared HLA-restricted.

Sequencing was done on a sample of PBMCs. The clonotype comes from a man aged 60 to 69 in good health and CMV-seropositive. J is TRBJ1-1 and V is TRBV5-1; no firm D call. DNA of the CDR3: TGCGCCAGCAGCTTGGTGGCTTCAGGAGCGGGGAACACTGAAGCTTTCTTT. Amino acid sequence: CASSLVASGAGNTEAFF.